This entry concerns a single T cell receptor (beta chain). The CDR3 has 15 amino acids. The germline gives CDR1 SGHVS, CDR2 FQNEAQ. V was pared by 5 bases and J by 2 bases, with 5 bases of the junction left unmatched. The data derive from a study of blood T cell repertoires in COVID-19. Sequencing was performed with immunoSEQ multiplex PCR; in TCRdb, only in-frame clones are kept and a portion is missing. Of about 100,000 clones listed, approximately 86% are singletons. The clonotype was recovered from a man over 45 with active or convalescent COVID-19. Sequencing was carried out using peripheral blood. This rearrangement joins TRBV7-8 to TRBJ2-1; 8 bases map to TRBD1. CDR3 sequence (DNA): TGTGCCAGCAGCCTCGGGACAGGCCCCTACAATGAGCAGTTCTTC. Protein product: CASSLGTGPYNEQFF.